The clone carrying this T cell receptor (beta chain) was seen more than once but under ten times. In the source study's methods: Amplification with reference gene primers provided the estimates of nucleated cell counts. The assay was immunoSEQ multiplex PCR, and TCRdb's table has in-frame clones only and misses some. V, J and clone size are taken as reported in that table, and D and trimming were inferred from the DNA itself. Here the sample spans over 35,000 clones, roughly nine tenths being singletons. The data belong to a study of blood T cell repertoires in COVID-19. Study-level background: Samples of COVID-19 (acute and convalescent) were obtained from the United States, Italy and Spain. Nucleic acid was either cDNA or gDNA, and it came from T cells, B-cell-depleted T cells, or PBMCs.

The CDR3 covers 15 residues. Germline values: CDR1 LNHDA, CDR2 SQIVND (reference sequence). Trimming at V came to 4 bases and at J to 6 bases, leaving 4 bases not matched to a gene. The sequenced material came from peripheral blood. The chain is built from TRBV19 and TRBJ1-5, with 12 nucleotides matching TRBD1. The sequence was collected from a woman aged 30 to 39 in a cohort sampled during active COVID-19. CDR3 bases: TGTGCCAGTAGTACCGGGACAGGGGGCGGTCAGCCCCAGCATTTT. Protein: CASSTGTGGGQPQHF. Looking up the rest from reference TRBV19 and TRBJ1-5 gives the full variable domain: DGGITQSPKYLFRKEGQNVTLSCEQNLNHDAMYWYRQDPGQGLRLIYYSQIVNDFQKGDIAEGYSVSREKKESFPLTVTSAQKNPTAFYLCASSTGTGGGQPQHFGDGTRLSIL.